The 9 T cell receptor beta chains below were found in one sample sequenced in a study of PD-1 blockade in classical Hodgkin lymphoma. Relapses following autologous stem cell transplantation were seen in all patients, with brentuximab vedotin exposure varying. TCRdb's table, derived via immunoSEQ multiplex PCR, lists solely in-frame clones and lacks some. The sample holds some 62,000 clones; around 89% are singletons and the top ten take around 13%. The sample here was peripheral blood mononuclear cells (PBMCs), taken at baseline. The receptors here all came from a human donor with classical Hodgkin lymphoma.

The J gene is TRBJ2-4, the V gene TRBV4-2; D tentatively fits TRBD1 or TRBD2 (6 bases each). The CDR3 totals 15 residues. The V and J ends lost 0 bases and 8 bases respectively, with 14 bases between them. Germline-derived CDR1 and CDR2 are LGHNA and YNFKEQ. CDR3 region: CASSQDLGGADIQYF. The DNA of the CDR3 is TGTGCCAGCAGCCAAGATCTGGGGGGCGCAGACATTCAGTACTTC.

The chain combines TRBV6-5 with TRBJ1-3; maybe TRBD1 (5 bases). Germline lookup yields CDR1 MNHEY and CDR2 SVGAGI. The V end was cut by 6 bases, the J end by 3 bases, with 15 bases between. This CDR3 is 15 amino acids long. CDR3 DNA sequence: TGTGCCAGCAGGCCCACATGGGGCGATGGAAACACCATATATTTT. Protein product: CASRPTWGDGNTIYF.

The CDR3 region is CASGPDTRQETQYF. CDR3 coding DNA: TGTGCTAGTGGCCCTGACACCCGGCAAGAGACCCAGTACTTC. The rearrangement joins TRBV12-5 to TRBJ2-5; D is ambiguous. Trimming took off 6 bases at V and 2 bases at J, with 13 bases between the two ends. CDR3 size: 14 residues. From germline, CDR1 is LGHNT and CDR2 FRNRAP.

J is TRBJ2-7 and V is TRBV29-1; D may be TRBD2 (7 bases). V was clipped by 7 bases and J by 3 bases, with 19 bases between them. There are 14 residues in the CDR3. From germline, CDR1 is SQVTM and CDR2 ANQGSEA. The CDR3 reads CSASRGAYLYEQYF. CDR3 DNA: TGCAGCGCATCCCGGGGGGCCTACCTCTACGAGCAGTACTTC.

The sample holds one count of this clone. This chain's CDR3 is CASSLDGEPTYEQYF. The CDR3 DNA is TGTGCCAGCAGCTTAGATGGTGAACCAACCTACGAGCAGTACTTC. The rearrangement uses TRBV11-2 and TRBJ2-7; unclear D gene. V was pared by 0 bases and J by 2 bases, with 11 bases between. The germline V gene has CDR1 SGHAT and CDR2 FQNNGV. This CDR3 comprises 15 residues. Full variable domain (outside the CDR3, taken from reference TRBV11-2 and TRBJ2-7): EAGVAQSPRYKIIEKRQSVAFWCNPISGHATLYWYQQILGQGPKLLIQFQNNGVVDDSQLPKDRFSAERLKGVDSTLKIQPAKLEDSAVYLCASSLDGEPTYEQYFGPGTRLTVT.

This clone was recorded once. This sequence joins TRBV7-9 and TRBJ2-1; TRBD1 matches 7 bases. Trimming removed 4 bases from V and 6 bases from J; junction bases left unmatched: 6. CDR3 length: 14 residues. In germline, CDR1 is SEHNR, CDR2 FQNEAQ (reference sequence). CDR3 DNA: TGTGCCAGCAGCTCCGACAGGGTTCCCAATGAGCAGTTCTTC. This translates into CASSSDRVPNEQFF.

The rearrangement joins TRBV19 to TRBJ1-1; D gene uncertain. Germline V CDR1 and CDR2: LNHDA, SQIVND (reference sequence). The V gene lost 4 bases and the J gene lost 4 bases, with 7 bases spanning the gap. The CDR3 runs to 12 residues. Written as DNA, the CDR3 is TGTGCCAGTAGTACAGGAGTCACTGAAGCTTTCTTT. It translates to CASSTGVTEAFF.

The gene calls are TRBV9 and TRBJ1-1, with D perhaps matching TRBD1 (5 bases). This CDR3 comprises 15 residues. The germline CDR1 and CDR2 sequences are SGDLS and YYNGEE. The V and J ends lost 4 bases and 0 bases respectively, with 13 bases between them. CDR3 protein: CASSLRTKMNTEAFF. Written as DNA, the CDR3 is TGTGCCAGCAGCTTGCGGACAAAGATGAACACTGAAGCTTTCTTT.

V gene TRBV6-5 combines with J gene TRBJ1-2; D is unclear. V gave up 5 bases and J gave up 3 bases, with 7 bases separating them. This CDR3 comprises 12 residues. Per germline, CDR1 MNHEY and CDR2 SVGAGI. CDR3: CASSRRDYGYTF. As DNA, the CDR3 is TGTGCCAGCAGTCGGAGAGACTATGGCTACACCTTC.